The 13 T cell receptor beta chains presented below share a single source sample, sequenced in a study of blood T cell repertoires in COVID-19. Sequencing was performed with immunoSEQ multiplex PCR; in TCRdb, only in-frame clones are kept and a portion is missing. The sample includes some 300,000 clones, about 90% seen only once; the top ten take roughly a tenth. The sequencing input was PBMCs or T cells enriched from blood (not recorded which). The receptors were sampled from a woman aged 30 to 39 who had recovered from COVID-19.

The V and J genes are TRBV4-3 and TRBJ2-3; 7 positions match TRBD2. CDR3 length equals 16 residues. Germline V lookup: CDR1 LGHNA, CDR2 YSLEER. Trimming cost V 2 bases and J 3 bases; bases outside gene matches: 8. The CDR3 DNA reads as TGCGCCAGCAGCCAATCTGGCGGGGGTATGACAGATACGCAGTATTTT. Amino acid sequence: CASSQSGGGMTDTQYF.

This rearrangement joins TRBV18 to TRBJ2-7; TRBD1 might be the D (7 bases). The CDR3 is made up of 15 amino acids. The germline V gene has CDR1 KGHSH and CDR2 LQKENI. V lost 6 bases, J lost 2 bases, and 17 bases lay in between. The CDR3 DNA follows: TGTGCCAGCTCGAGGACAGGTGGGGGGCCCTACGAGCAGTACTTC. This sequence encodes CASSRTGGGPYEQYF. The full variable domain, completed using reference TRBV18 and TRBJ2-7, is NAGVMQNPRHLVRRRGQEARLRCSPMKGHSHVYWYRQLPEEGLKFMVYLQKENIIDESGMPKERFSAEFPKEGPSILRIQQVVRGDSAAYFCASSRTGGGPYEQYFGPGTRLTVT.

The chain combines TRBV28 with TRBJ2-3, with 8 bases lining up with TRBD2. The length of the CDR3 is 14 residues. Germline V gene sequence: CDR1 MDHEN, CDR2 SYDVKM. V was clipped by 8 bases and J by 0 bases; unmatched bases: 4. The CDR3 loop is CASGIAGSTDTQYF. Here the CDR3 DNA reads TGTGCCAGCGGCATAGCGGGAAGCACAGATACGCAGTATTTT.

The V gene is TRBV5-1, the J gene TRBJ2-1; TRBD2 matches 13 bases. Germline values: CDR1 SGHRS, CDR2 YFSETQ. The CDR3 totals 20 residues. With V trimmed by 4 bases and J by 0 bases, 13 bases remained unmatched. The CDR3: CASSPLRGLAGTSSYNEQFF. As DNA, the CDR3 is TGCGCCAGCAGCCCACTCAGGGGACTAGCGGGAACGAGCTCCTACAATGAGCAGTTCTTC.

This rearrangement joins TRBV2 to TRBJ2-7; D unclear. V lost 4 bases to trimming and J lost 2 bases, with 12 bases between them. Germline CDR1 reads SNHLY; CDR2 reads FYNNEI. The CDR3 covers 14 residues. The CDR3 coding sequence is TGTGCCAGCAGTGCGGCGACAAGAACCTACGAGCAGTACTTC. Its translation: CASSAATRTYEQYF.

The chain links TRBV7-2 to TRBJ2-5; 9 positions agree with TRBD1. CDR3 length: 16 amino acids. CDR1 is SGHTA, CDR2 FQGNSA, per germline. Trimming took 3 bases from V and 5 from J; bases not matched to a gene: 10. The CDR3 region is CASSFDAGQGPETQYF. Written as DNA, the CDR3 is TGTGCCAGCAGCTTTGATGCGGGACAGGGCCCCGAGACCCAGTACTTC.

CDR3 nucleotide sequence: TGTGCCAGCACCGGGACTAGCGGTACCTACGAGCAGTACTTC. It codes for CASTGTSGTYEQYF. This chain connects TRBV2 to TRBJ2-7; the match to TRBD2 covers 11 bases. The junction had 4 bases not matched to a gene; V was cut back by 7 bases and J by 2 bases. CDR3 length: 14 residues. The germline CDR1 and CDR2 sequences are SNHLY and FYNNEI.

V usage is TRBV10-2 and J usage is TRBJ1-5; the match to TRBD1 covers 11 bases. There are 13 residues in the CDR3. The germline V gene has CDR1 WSHSY and CDR2 SAAADI. With V trimmed by 8 bases and J by 6 bases, 3 bases remained unmatched. CDR3 nucleotide sequence: TGCGCCAGCGGGACAGGGGGATTTCAGCCCCAGCATTTT. Translating gives CASGTGGFQPQHF.

V and J are TRBV6-5 and TRBJ2-7, with TRBD2 identical over 7 bases. The CDR3 contains 14 residues. The V gene's germline CDR1 is MNHEY and CDR2 SVGAGI. With V trimmed by 0 bases and J by 3 bases, 2 bases remained unmatched. The chain's CDR3 is CASSYSSSGYEQYF. In nucleotides, the CDR3 is TGTGCCAGCAGTTACTCCTCTAGCGGCTACGAGCAGTACTTC.

CDR3 sequence reads: CASSLEGNTEAFF. DNA for the CDR3: TGTGCCAGCAGCTTGGAGGGGAACACTGAAGCTTTCTTT. The genes are TRBV7-2 and TRBJ1-1; D uncertain. The CDR3 contains 13 residues. The germline V and J ends were trimmed by 3 bases and 1 base, with 6 bases remaining between them. In germline, CDR1 is SGHTA, CDR2 FQGNSA.

The rearrangement joins TRBV15 to TRBJ2-7; a weak D match, TRBD1 (5 bases). This CDR3 contains 16 residues. CDR1 LNHNV and CDR2 YYDKDF come from the germline V gene (reference sequence). Trimming removed 5 bases at V and 1 base at J, with 18 bases between. CDR3 in DNA: TGTGCCACCAGCGAACCTGGACACTTACATTCCTACGAGCAGTACTTC. Translation: CATSEPGHLHSYEQYF. Full variable domain (outside the CDR3, taken from reference TRBV15 and TRBJ2-7): DAMVIQNPRYQVTQFGKPVTLSCSQTLNHNVMYWYQQKSSQAPKLLFHYYDKDFNNEADTPDNFQSRRPNTSFCFLDIRSPGLGDTAMYLCATSEPGHLHSYEQYFGPGTRLTVT.

The rearrangement joins TRBV6-2 or TRBV6-3 to TRBJ1-4, with 10 bases aligning to TRBD1. The germline V gene encodes CDR1 MNHEY and CDR2 SVGEGT. Trimming at V came to 4 bases and at J to 8 bases, leaving 4 bases not matched to a gene. The CDR3 runs to 14 residues. The CDR3 loop is CASSWDRGEEKLFF. Written as DNA, the CDR3 is TGTGCCAGCAGTTGGGACAGGGGCGAAGAAAAACTGTTTTTT.

The genes are TRBV30 and TRBJ1-3; possibly TRBD1 for D (5 bases). V lost 1 base and J 0 bases, leaving 7 bases between the germline ends. CDR3 length equals 14 residues. Germline assignment: CDR1 GTSNPN and CDR2 SVGIG (reference sequence). CDR3 in DNA: TGTGCCTGGAGTGGGGGCTACTCTGGAAACACCATATATTTT. It translates to CAWSGGYSGNTIYF.